The T cell receptor (beta chain) under discussion was sequenced for a study of T-cell memory formation after mild COVID-19. Study results and caveats: CD4+ bias marked clones expanding day 15 to 37, unlike balanced contracting clones. Pre-infection memory already had some responding clones, implying cross-reactive memory joined.

This clonotype was detected a few times. Its antigen remains unidentified. The CDR3 is 16 amino acids. Germline V lookup: CDR1 KGHSH, CDR2 LQKENI. Trimming stripped 0 bases from V and 7 bases from J, with 18 bases between. TCRdb re-called the 5' RACE reads with MiXCR, one entry per CDR3 protein. The sample lists over 55,000 distinct CDR3 sequences, 12% occurring once. The clonotype comes from a man aged 18-30 years who had mild COVID-19 (a few samples of this study predate the infection). Cell type and time point are not known. The genes are TRBV18 and TRBJ1-1; D ambiguous. Sequencing was performed on PBMCs or a T cell subset sorted from them (not recorded which). The CDR3 DNA is TGTGCCAGCTCACCACCCCTACGCGAGGCGTCTGTTGAAGCTTTCTTT. Amino acids: CASSPPLREASVEAFF.